This is a list of T cell receptor beta chains from one sample in a study of T cell responses to AZD1222 COVID-19 vaccine. Profiling relied on immunoSEQ multiplex PCR, and the TCRdb table lists in-frame clones only, not all of them. This sample has about 84,000 clones, with roughly 89% found just once. Here the sequenced sample was peripheral blood, taken 28 days after the second AZD1222 dose. The source of these receptors is an adult who received the AZD1222 COVID-19 vaccine. Each CDR3 is given with its conserved first and last residue. The order of the fields is D gene, CDR3 length, clone size, J gene, V gene, CDR3 DNA, CDR3 protein. D genes are given only for firm matches. The size of a clone is reported for some rows only, either as once, few or many, or as a class for expanded clones.

d_call: NA; cdr3_length: 16; clone_size: NA; j_call: TRBJ1-4; v_call: TRBV4-1; cdr3_nt: TGCGCCAGCAGCCAAGATTTAGGGGCCCATAATGAAAAACTGTTTTTT; cdr3_aa: CASSQDLGAHNEKLFF
d_call: TRBD1; cdr3_length: 14; clone_size: NA; j_call: TRBJ2-7; v_call: TRBV10-3; cdr3_nt: TGTGCCATCAGCCGGGGACAGGGAACAAACGAGCAGTACTTC; cdr3_aa: CAISRGQGTNEQYF
d_call: NA; cdr3_length: 13; clone_size: few; j_call: TRBJ1-2; v_call: TRBV6-5; cdr3_nt: TGTGCCAGCAGTCCTGGGGACATGTATGGCTACACCTTC; cdr3_aa: CASSPGDMYGYTF
d_call: NA; cdr3_length: 14; clone_size: NA; j_call: TRBJ1-3; v_call: TRBV28; cdr3_nt: TGTGCCAGCAGTCCCCGTTGGGATGGAAACACCATATATTTT; cdr3_aa: CASSPRWDGNTIYF
d_call: NA; cdr3_length: 18; clone_size: once; j_call: TRBJ1-1; v_call: TRBV3-1/TRBV3-2; cdr3_nt: TGTGCCAGCAGCCAAGGGGCCATCGGGGGAAGGCCGTACACTGAAGCTTTCTTT; cdr3_aa: CASSQGAIGGRPYTEAFF
d_call: TRBD1; cdr3_length: 15; clone_size: NA; j_call: TRBJ2-1; v_call: TRBV12-5; cdr3_nt: TGTGCTAGTGCTTTCGGGGGACAGGGATACAATGAGCAGTTCTTC; cdr3_aa: CASAFGGQGYNEQFF
d_call: TRBD1; cdr3_length: 15; clone_size: NA; j_call: TRBJ1-5; v_call: TRBV5-8; cdr3_nt: TGTGCCAGCAGCGAAACAGGGGGTCCTTATCAGCCCCAGCATTTT; cdr3_aa: CASSETGGPYQPQHF
d_call: TRBD1; cdr3_length: 14; clone_size: NA; j_call: TRBJ1-2; v_call: TRBV6-6; cdr3_nt: TGTGCCAGCGCCCGGCGACAGGGGGACTATGGCTACACCTTC; cdr3_aa: CASARRQGDYGYTF
d_call: TRBD2; cdr3_length: 15; clone_size: NA; j_call: TRBJ2-5; v_call: TRBV4-1; cdr3_nt: TGCGCCAGCAGCCGACAAACCCGGGGAGGGGAGACCCAGTACTTC; cdr3_aa: CASSRQTRGGETQYF
d_call: NA; cdr3_length: 14; clone_size: once; j_call: TRBJ1-5; v_call: TRBV5-5; cdr3_nt: TGTGCCAGCAGCTTTACAGGGTTCAATCAGCCCCAGCATTTT; cdr3_aa: CASSFTGFNQPQHF
d_call: TRBD2; cdr3_length: 16; clone_size: NA; j_call: TRBJ2-5; v_call: TRBV6-6; cdr3_nt: TGTGCCAGCAGTTACTCGGGACTAGCGGGTGGAAGGACCCAGTACTTC; cdr3_aa: CASSYSGLAGGRTQYF
d_call: NA; cdr3_length: 12; clone_size: NA; j_call: TRBJ2-7; v_call: TRBV7-8; cdr3_nt: TGTGCCAGCAGCTACGCAGGGATTGAGCAGTACTTC; cdr3_aa: CASSYAGIEQYF
d_call: NA; cdr3_length: 13; clone_size: once; j_call: TRBJ1-2; v_call: TRBV29-1; cdr3_nt: TGCAGCGTTGTTGTCGGCAGCTCTTATGGCTACACCTTC; cdr3_aa: CSVVVGSSYGYTF
d_call: TRBD1; cdr3_length: 16; clone_size: NA; j_call: TRBJ2-2; v_call: TRBV19; cdr3_nt: TGTGCCAGTAGTATAGGGGACAGGGGGCGCCCCGGGGAGCTGTTTTTT; cdr3_aa: CASSIGDRGRPGELFF
d_call: NA; cdr3_length: 13; clone_size: NA; j_call: TRBJ1-3; v_call: TRBV7-3; cdr3_nt: TGTGCCAGCAGCTTGGGATCTGGAAACACCATATATTTT; cdr3_aa: CASSLGSGNTIYF
d_call: NA; cdr3_length: 12; clone_size: once; j_call: TRBJ2-5; v_call: TRBV3-1/TRBV3-2; cdr3_nt: TGTGCCAGCAGCTCAGGGGTGGCGACCCAGTACTTC; cdr3_aa: CASSSGVATQYF
d_call: NA; cdr3_length: 14; clone_size: NA; j_call: TRBJ1-4; v_call: TRBV6-5; cdr3_nt: TGTGCCAGCAGCGCCTACAGGGAACCCGAAAAACTGTTTTTT; cdr3_aa: CASSAYREPEKLFF
d_call: NA; cdr3_length: 16; clone_size: NA; j_call: TRBJ2-2; v_call: TRBV7-3; cdr3_nt: TGTGCCAGCAGCTTAGGGCGTAGGTCGGACGGCGGGGAGCTGTTTTTT; cdr3_aa: CASSLGRRSDGGELFF
d_call: TRBD2; cdr3_length: 14; clone_size: few; j_call: TRBJ2-7; v_call: TRBV5-1; cdr3_nt: TGCGCCAGCAGCCCAACCCTAGCGGGACCCGAGCAGTACTTC; cdr3_aa: CASSPTLAGPEQYF
d_call: NA; cdr3_length: 13; clone_size: NA; j_call: TRBJ1-5; v_call: TRBV6-5; cdr3_nt: TGTGCCAGCAGTTACAACACCAATCAGCCCCAGCATTTT; cdr3_aa: CASSYNTNQPQHF
d_call: TRBD1; cdr3_length: 15; clone_size: NA; j_call: TRBJ2-2; v_call: TRBV19; cdr3_nt: TGTGCCAGTTACGGGGGACAGGGGTACACCGGGGAGCTGTTTTTT; cdr3_aa: CASYGGQGYTGELFF
d_call: TRBD2; cdr3_length: 15; clone_size: once; j_call: TRBJ2-5; v_call: TRBV7-3; cdr3_nt: TGTGCCAGCAGCCTATCCGGGGGGGCCCCAGAGACCCAGTACTTC; cdr3_aa: CASSLSGGAPETQYF
d_call: TRBD2; cdr3_length: 15; clone_size: NA; j_call: TRBJ2-5; v_call: TRBV19; cdr3_nt: TGTGCCAGTAGTATAGATGGGGCGACTAGCGGGGCCCAGTACTTC; cdr3_aa: CASSIDGATSGAQYF
d_call: NA; cdr3_length: 13; clone_size: NA; j_call: TRBJ2-7; v_call: TRBV28; cdr3_nt: TGTGCCACCCTGCCCCAGGGGCTCTACGAGCAGTACTTC; cdr3_aa: CATLPQGLYEQYF
d_call: NA; cdr3_length: 17; clone_size: NA; j_call: TRBJ2-3; v_call: TRBV6-2/TRBV6-3; cdr3_nt: TGTGCCAGCAGTAGCCGTTGGGGGTCACCGAGCACAGATACGCAGTATTTT; cdr3_aa: CASSSRWGSPSTDTQYF
d_call: TRBD1; cdr3_length: 15; clone_size: NA; j_call: TRBJ1-6; v_call: TRBV5-8; cdr3_nt: TGTGCCAGCGGAGTCAGGACAGGGGGAAAATCACCCCTCCACTTT; cdr3_aa: CASGVRTGGKSPLHF
d_call: NA; cdr3_length: 13; clone_size: NA; j_call: TRBJ1-5; v_call: TRBV10-3; cdr3_nt: TGTGCCATCGGAGGGGAAGGCAATCAGCCCCAGCATTTT; cdr3_aa: CAIGGEGNQPQHF
d_call: NA; cdr3_length: 16; clone_size: NA; j_call: TRBJ2-3; v_call: TRBV28; cdr3_nt: TGTGCCAGCAGTTTAATCGGGCGGACGAGCACAGATACGCAGTATTTT; cdr3_aa: CASSLIGRTSTDTQYF
d_call: NA; cdr3_length: 15; clone_size: NA; j_call: TRBJ1-3; v_call: TRBV11-2; cdr3_nt: TGTGCCAGCACCCCCCGTCAGAGTGATGGAAACACCATATATTTT; cdr3_aa: CASTPRQSDGNTIYF
d_call: TRBD1; cdr3_length: 16; clone_size: NA; j_call: TRBJ2-5; v_call: TRBV4-1; cdr3_nt: TGCGCCAGCAGCCCGAGGCCACAGGGGGCTGGGGAGACCCAGTACTTC; cdr3_aa: CASSPRPQGAGETQYF
d_call: TRBD1; cdr3_length: 13; clone_size: NA; j_call: TRBJ2-5; v_call: TRBV29-1; cdr3_nt: TGCAGCGCCGACAGGGATGCGACCGAGACCCAGTACTTC; cdr3_aa: CSADRDATETQYF
d_call: TRBD1; cdr3_length: 15; clone_size: NA; j_call: TRBJ2-2; v_call: TRBV18; cdr3_nt: TGTGCCAGCTCACCCCGGGACAGGGGTGCCGGGGAGCTGTTTTTT; cdr3_aa: CASSPRDRGAGELFF
d_call: NA; cdr3_length: 16; clone_size: NA; j_call: TRBJ2-2; v_call: TRBV19; cdr3_nt: TGTGCCAGTAGTATAGTTTCTTCCGGGGTGGCCGGGGAGCTGTTTTTT; cdr3_aa: CASSIVSSGVAGELFF
d_call: NA; cdr3_length: 13; clone_size: NA; j_call: TRBJ2-5; v_call: TRBV6-5; cdr3_nt: TGTGCCAGCAGCCCGCCGGGAGAAGAGACCCAGTACTTC; cdr3_aa: CASSPPGEETQYF
d_call: TRBD2; cdr3_length: 16; clone_size: NA; j_call: TRBJ2-5; v_call: TRBV5-4; cdr3_nt: TGTGCCAGCAGCCCGGCGGGTAGCGGGGGCCAAGAGACCCAGTACTTC; cdr3_aa: CASSPAGSGGQETQYF
d_call: TRBD1; cdr3_length: 13; clone_size: NA; j_call: TRBJ2-7; v_call: TRBV27; cdr3_nt: TGTGCCAGCAGTCCAGACAGGGGGTACGAGCAGTACTTC; cdr3_aa: CASSPDRGYEQYF
d_call: NA; cdr3_length: 14; clone_size: NA; j_call: TRBJ1-1; v_call: TRBV9; cdr3_nt: TGTGCCAGCAGCGTAGCTCAGTTGAACACTGAAGCTTTCTTT; cdr3_aa: CASSVAQLNTEAFF
d_call: NA; cdr3_length: 14; clone_size: NA; j_call: TRBJ2-7; v_call: TRBV7-9; cdr3_nt: TGTGCCAGCAGCCCCCTAGGGGGGGGCTACGAGCAGTACTTC; cdr3_aa: CASSPLGGGYEQYF
d_call: NA; cdr3_length: 15; clone_size: NA; j_call: TRBJ1-4; v_call: TRBV24-1; cdr3_nt: TGTGCCACCAGTGACCCCGGCGGTTTTAATGAAAAACTGTTTTTT; cdr3_aa: CATSDPGGFNEKLFF
d_call: NA; cdr3_length: 15; clone_size: few; j_call: TRBJ1-2; v_call: TRBV28; cdr3_nt: TGTGCCAGCCAACCAACCGACCGGCTGCGGTATGGCTACACCTTC; cdr3_aa: CASQPTDRLRYGYTF
d_call: NA; cdr3_length: 14; clone_size: few; j_call: TRBJ1-5; v_call: TRBV24-1; cdr3_nt: TGTGCCACCGCCCCCGGCGGGGCTTACCAGCCCCAGCATTTT; cdr3_aa: CATAPGGAYQPQHF
d_call: NA; cdr3_length: 12; clone_size: NA; j_call: TRBJ2-1; v_call: TRBV29-1; cdr3_nt: TGCAGCGTTGAGTCCGGGAGCGATGAGCAGTTCTTC; cdr3_aa: CSVESGSDEQFF
d_call: TRBD1; cdr3_length: 13; clone_size: NA; j_call: TRBJ2-7; v_call: TRBV12-3/TRBV12-4; cdr3_nt: TGTGCCAGCAGTGGCGGACAGGGCGACGAGCAGTACTTC; cdr3_aa: CASSGGQGDEQYF
d_call: TRBD1; cdr3_length: 15; clone_size: NA; j_call: TRBJ1-2; v_call: TRBV23-1; cdr3_nt: TGCGCCAGCAGTCAACGGGACAGTATTAACTATGGCTACACCTTC; cdr3_aa: CASSQRDSINYGYTF
d_call: NA; cdr3_length: 13; clone_size: NA; j_call: TRBJ2-6; v_call: TRBV27; cdr3_nt: TGTGCCAGCAGTCGTAGTGGGGCCAACGTCCTGACTTTC; cdr3_aa: CASSRSGANVLTF
d_call: NA; cdr3_length: 14; clone_size: NA; j_call: TRBJ2-1; v_call: TRBV2; cdr3_nt: TGTGCCAGCACCCTGGGCCAGGGATACAATGAGCAGTTCTTC; cdr3_aa: CASTLGQGYNEQFF
d_call: NA; cdr3_length: 11; clone_size: NA; j_call: TRBJ2-3; v_call: TRBV7-9; cdr3_nt: TGTGCCAGCTCCGAGGGAGATACGCAGTATTTT; cdr3_aa: CASSEGDTQYF
d_call: NA; cdr3_length: 14; clone_size: NA; j_call: TRBJ2-7; v_call: TRBV7-9; cdr3_nt: TGTGCCAGCAGCACCCGCCAAGCAGCCTACGAGCAGTACTTC; cdr3_aa: CASSTRQAAYEQYF
d_call: NA; cdr3_length: 15; clone_size: NA; j_call: TRBJ1-6; v_call: TRBV6-5; cdr3_nt: TGTGCCAGCACCCAAGGGGGGGCACATAATTCACCCCTCCACTTT; cdr3_aa: CASTQGGAHNSPLHF
d_call: NA; cdr3_length: 12; clone_size: NA; j_call: TRBJ2-2; v_call: TRBV9; cdr3_nt: TGTGCCAGCAGCAGGAACACCGGGGAGCTGTTTTTT; cdr3_aa: CASSRNTGELFF
d_call: NA; cdr3_length: 15; clone_size: NA; j_call: TRBJ2-2; v_call: TRBV28; cdr3_nt: TGTGCCAGCAGTTTATGGGCCCAACTCACCGGGGAGCTGTTTTTT; cdr3_aa: CASSLWAQLTGELFF
d_call: NA; cdr3_length: 16; clone_size: NA; j_call: TRBJ1-6; v_call: TRBV18; cdr3_nt: TGTGCCAGCTCACCTCCCAACAGTGTTGGGAATTCACCCCTCCACTTT; cdr3_aa: CASSPPNSVGNSPLHF
d_call: NA; cdr3_length: 15; clone_size: NA; j_call: TRBJ2-7; v_call: TRBV28; cdr3_nt: TGTGCCAGCAGTTTTACTCTGCAGGGCGGGTACGAGCAGTACTTC; cdr3_aa: CASSFTLQGGYEQYF
d_call: NA; cdr3_length: 16; clone_size: NA; j_call: TRBJ1-6; v_call: TRBV16; cdr3_nt: TGTGCCAGCAGCCAGTGGGACACTACAGCGGATTCACCCCTCCACTTT; cdr3_aa: CASSQWDTTADSPLHF
d_call: NA; cdr3_length: 15; clone_size: NA; j_call: TRBJ2-7; v_call: TRBV5-5; cdr3_nt: TGTGCCAGCAGCTTGGCCCCAGGGAACTCCTACGAGCAGTACTTC; cdr3_aa: CASSLAPGNSYEQYF
d_call: NA; cdr3_length: 13; clone_size: NA; j_call: TRBJ1-2; v_call: TRBV19; cdr3_nt: TGTGCCAGTAGGATGGACGGGTACTATGGCTACACCTTC; cdr3_aa: CASRMDGYYGYTF
d_call: NA; cdr3_length: 14; clone_size: NA; j_call: TRBJ1-2; v_call: TRBV11-2; cdr3_nt: TGTGCCAGCAGCTCCACCGGGCTTAACTATGGCTACACCTTC; cdr3_aa: CASSSTGLNYGYTF